This is a list of T cell receptor beta chains from one sample in a study of blood T cell repertoires in COVID-19. The protocol was immunoSEQ multiplex PCR, while the TCRdb copy is restricted to in-frame clones and leaves out a portion. This sample has some 50,000 clones, with 80% to 90% found just once. Sequenced sample: peripheral blood. These receptors were obtained from a man aged 55 to 69 with acute or convalescent COVID-19. Each CDR3 is given with its conserved first and last residue. A D gene is named only where the DNA matches it firmly. Clone sizes are given selectively: once, few, many, or a class where the clone is expanded.

clone_size: -
j_call: TRBJ1-2
d_call: -
v_call: TRBV20-1
cdr3_length: 11
cdr3_aa: CSAPSLEGYTF
cdr3_nt: TGCAGTGCCCCCTCCTTGGAGGGCTACACCTTC

clone_size: -
j_call: TRBJ1-2
d_call: -
v_call: TRBV6-5
cdr3_length: 14
cdr3_aa: CASSRGGGPYGYTF
cdr3_nt: TGTGCCAGCAGCCGAGGGGGGGGCCCCTATGGCTACACCTTC

clone_size: -
j_call: TRBJ1-5
d_call: -
v_call: TRBV20-1
cdr3_length: 17
cdr3_aa: CSASNLWQFYSNQPQHF
cdr3_nt: TGCAGTGCTAGTAATTTGTGGCAGTTTTATAGCAATCAGCCCCAGCATTTT

clone_size: -
j_call: TRBJ1-4
d_call: -
v_call: TRBV2
cdr3_length: 14
cdr3_aa: CASSGGVGREKLFF
cdr3_nt: TGTGCCAGCTCCGGAGGGGTGGGGCGTGAAAAACTGTTTTTT

clone_size: -
j_call: TRBJ2-3
d_call: -
v_call: TRBV5-5
cdr3_length: 13
cdr3_aa: CASSLQGTDTQYF
cdr3_nt: TGTGCCAGCAGCTTACAGGGTACAGATACGCAGTATTTT

clone_size: -
j_call: TRBJ1-2
d_call: -
v_call: TRBV6-6
cdr3_length: 17
cdr3_aa: CASSLREGELGYYGYTF
cdr3_nt: TGTGCCAGCAGTCTTAGAGAGGGCGAACTTGGCTACTATGGCTACACCTTC

clone_size: once
j_call: TRBJ2-3
d_call: TRBD1
v_call: TRBV6-5
cdr3_length: 14
cdr3_aa: CASGVRQGADTQYF
cdr3_nt: TGTGCCAGCGGAGTGAGACAGGGGGCAGATACGCAGTATTTT

clone_size: -
j_call: TRBJ1-6
d_call: -
v_call: TRBV7-2
cdr3_length: 14
cdr3_aa: CASSPYSYNSPLHF
cdr3_nt: TGTGCCAGCAGCCCCTACTCCTATAATTCACCCCTCCACTTT

clone_size: -
j_call: TRBJ1-3
d_call: -
v_call: TRBV7-6
cdr3_length: 13
cdr3_aa: CASSLGLANTIYF
cdr3_nt: TGTGCCAGCAGCTTAGGTCTTGCGAACACCATATATTTT

clone_size: once
j_call: TRBJ2-2
d_call: TRBD2
v_call: TRBV29-1
cdr3_length: 14
cdr3_aa: CSVLAGGLTGELFF
cdr3_nt: TGCAGCGTACTAGCGGGGGGGCTGACCGGGGAGCTGTTTTTT

clone_size: -
j_call: TRBJ1-3
d_call: TRBD1
v_call: TRBV18
cdr3_length: 18
cdr3_aa: CASSAPGQGAVSGNTIYF
cdr3_nt: TGTGCCAGCTCAGCCCCGGGACAGGGGGCTGTCTCTGGAAACACCATATATTTT

clone_size: -
j_call: TRBJ1-1
d_call: TRBD1
v_call: TRBV30
cdr3_length: 13
cdr3_aa: CAWSQGDNTEAFF
cdr3_nt: TGTGCCTGGAGCCAGGGGGACAACACTGAAGCTTTCTTT

clone_size: -
j_call: TRBJ1-1
d_call: -
v_call: TRBV7-2
cdr3_length: 13
cdr3_aa: CASSLVRGTGAFF
cdr3_nt: TGTGCCAGCAGCTTAGTAAGGGGAACGGGAGCTTTCTTT

clone_size: -
j_call: TRBJ1-1
d_call: TRBD1
v_call: TRBV7-2
cdr3_length: 14
cdr3_aa: CASRTGIENTEAFF
cdr3_nt: TGTGCCAGCAGGACAGGGATAGAGAACACTGAAGCTTTCTTT

clone_size: -
j_call: TRBJ1-1
d_call: TRBD1
v_call: TRBV24-1
cdr3_length: 13
cdr3_aa: CATRDRGNTEAFF
cdr3_nt: TGTGCCACGCGCGACAGGGGGAACACTGAAGCTTTCTTT

clone_size: -
j_call: TRBJ1-2
d_call: -
v_call: TRBV5-1
cdr3_length: 16
cdr3_aa: CASTWDSSGANYGYTF
cdr3_nt: TGCGCCAGCACCTGGGACTCCTCCGGAGCTAACTATGGCTACACCTTC

clone_size: -
j_call: TRBJ2-1
d_call: -
v_call: TRBV7-9
cdr3_length: 11
cdr3_aa: CASSLGAEQFF
cdr3_nt: TGTGCCAGCAGCTTAGGGGCTGAGCAGTTCTTC

clone_size: few
j_call: TRBJ2-1
d_call: -
v_call: TRBV9
cdr3_length: 18
cdr3_aa: CASSVDPVSHAKFNEQFF
cdr3_nt: TGTGCCAGCAGCGTAGACCCCGTAAGCCACGCTAAATTCAATGAGCAGTTCTTC

clone_size: -
j_call: TRBJ2-4
d_call: TRBD1
v_call: TRBV7-9
cdr3_length: 14
cdr3_aa: CASSSRDRDDIQYF
cdr3_nt: TGTGCCAGCAGCTCACGGGACAGGGATGACATTCAGTACTTC

clone_size: -
j_call: TRBJ2-1
d_call: TRBD2
v_call: TRBV9
cdr3_length: 16
cdr3_aa: CASSPEAGQRYNEQFF
cdr3_nt: TGTGCCAGCAGCCCAGAAGCGGGGCAGCGCTACAATGAGCAGTTCTTC

clone_size: -
j_call: TRBJ2-7
d_call: -
v_call: TRBV21-1
cdr3_length: 15
cdr3_aa: CASSMGQGSFYEQYF
cdr3_nt: TGTGCCAGCAGCATGGGACAGGGGTCTTTCTACGAGCAGTACTTC

clone_size: -
j_call: TRBJ2-7
d_call: TRBD1
v_call: TRBV28
cdr3_length: 14
cdr3_aa: CASSPNRGSREQYF
cdr3_nt: TGTGCCAGCAGTCCAAACAGGGGGTCGAGGGAGCAGTACTTC

clone_size: -
j_call: TRBJ2-2
d_call: TRBD1
v_call: TRBV5-5
cdr3_length: 15
cdr3_aa: CASSSRTGGTGELFF
cdr3_nt: TGTGCCAGCAGCTCCCGGACAGGGGGGACCGGGGAGCTGTTTTTT

clone_size: -
j_call: TRBJ1-1
d_call: -
v_call: TRBV13
cdr3_length: 13
cdr3_aa: CASSVRSNTEAFF
cdr3_nt: TGTGCCAGCAGCGTCAGGTCGAACACTGAAGCTTTCTTT

clone_size: -
j_call: TRBJ2-3
d_call: TRBD2
v_call: TRBV29-1
cdr3_length: 15
cdr3_aa: CSVEGSGGALDTQYF
cdr3_nt: TGCAGCGTTGAAGGTAGCGGGGGGGCCTTAGATACGCAGTATTTT

clone_size: few
j_call: TRBJ1-1
d_call: -
v_call: TRBV12-3/TRBV12-4
cdr3_length: 13
cdr3_aa: CASRTGVDTEAFF
cdr3_nt: TGTGCCAGCAGGACAGGTGTGGACACTGAAGCTTTCTTT

clone_size: -
j_call: TRBJ1-5
d_call: -
v_call: TRBV7-8
cdr3_length: 13
cdr3_aa: CASSLRGSQPQHF
cdr3_nt: TGTGCCAGCAGCTTAAGAGGCAGTCAGCCCCAGCATTTT

clone_size: -
j_call: TRBJ2-2
d_call: TRBD1
v_call: TRBV11-2
cdr3_length: 15
cdr3_aa: CASSPRQGHTGELFF
cdr3_nt: TGTGCCAGCAGCCCCCGACAGGGGCACACCGGGGAGCTGTTTTTT

clone_size: -
j_call: TRBJ1-4
d_call: TRBD1
v_call: TRBV9
cdr3_length: 15
cdr3_aa: CASSVADRLVKKLFF
cdr3_nt: TGTGCCAGCAGCGTAGCGGACAGGCTGGTGAAAAAACTGTTTTTT

clone_size: -
j_call: TRBJ1-1
d_call: -
v_call: TRBV5-1
cdr3_length: 15
cdr3_aa: CASSPELGRNTEAFF
cdr3_nt: TGCGCCAGCAGCCCAGAGTTGGGGCGAAACACTGAAGCTTTCTTT

clone_size: -
j_call: TRBJ2-1
d_call: TRBD1
v_call: TRBV9
cdr3_length: 20
cdr3_aa: CASSVRDGQGAISSYNEQFF
cdr3_nt: TGTGCCAGCAGCGTACGCGATGGACAGGGGGCAATCAGCTCCTACAATGAGCAGTTCTTC

clone_size: -
j_call: TRBJ2-1
d_call: -
v_call: TRBV11-2
cdr3_length: 12
cdr3_aa: CASSLVYNEQFF
cdr3_nt: TGTGCCAGCAGCTTAGTATACAATGAGCAGTTCTTC

clone_size: -
j_call: TRBJ1-6
d_call: -
v_call: TRBV13
cdr3_length: 14
cdr3_aa: CASSLTGGNSPLHF
cdr3_nt: TGTGCCAGCAGCTTGACGGGAGGCAATTCACCCCTCCACTTT

clone_size: -
j_call: TRBJ1-4
d_call: -
v_call: TRBV9
cdr3_length: 14
cdr3_aa: CASSRGSFDEKLFF
cdr3_nt: TGTGCCAGCAGCCGCGGGAGTTTTGATGAAAAACTGTTTTTT

clone_size: -
j_call: TRBJ2-5
d_call: TRBD1
v_call: TRBV2
cdr3_length: 16
cdr3_aa: CASSRDRGTYQETQYF
cdr3_nt: TGTGCCAGCAGTCGGGACAGGGGCACCTACCAAGAGACCCAGTACTTC

clone_size: -
j_call: TRBJ1-2
d_call: -
v_call: TRBV19
cdr3_length: 15
cdr3_aa: CASSIGIGNNYGYTF
cdr3_nt: TGTGCCAGTAGTATCGGGATAGGGAATAACTATGGCTACACCTTC

clone_size: -
j_call: TRBJ1-2
d_call: -
v_call: TRBV4-1
cdr3_length: 14
cdr3_aa: CASSRFQGTDGYTF
cdr3_nt: TGCGCCAGCAGCCGTTTTCAGGGGACGGATGGCTACACCTTC

clone_size: few
j_call: TRBJ1-5
d_call: -
v_call: TRBV28
cdr3_length: 14
cdr3_aa: CASSSWSPNQPQHF
cdr3_nt: TGTGCCAGCAGTTCCTGGAGCCCCAATCAGCCCCAGCATTTT

clone_size: -
j_call: TRBJ1-5
d_call: TRBD1
v_call: TRBV23-1
cdr3_length: 17
cdr3_aa: CASSQSGQGKINQPQHF
cdr3_nt: TGCGCCAGCAGTCAATCGGGACAGGGGAAAATTAATCAGCCCCAGCATTTT

clone_size: -
j_call: TRBJ1-4
d_call: TRBD1
v_call: TRBV14
cdr3_length: 14
cdr3_aa: CASSPRTGAGKLFF
cdr3_nt: TGTGCCAGCAGCCCCCGGACAGGGGCTGGAAAACTGTTTTTT

clone_size: -
j_call: TRBJ2-7
d_call: TRBD1
v_call: TRBV10-2
cdr3_length: 11
cdr3_aa: CAIGQGYEQYF
cdr3_nt: TGCGCCATCGGACAGGGGTACGAGCAGTACTTC

clone_size: few
j_call: TRBJ2-6
d_call: -
v_call: TRBV6-1
cdr3_length: 16
cdr3_aa: CASSGLGSSGANVLTF
cdr3_nt: TGTGCCAGCAGTGGGTTGGGGAGCTCTGGGGCCAACGTCCTGACTTTC

clone_size: -
j_call: TRBJ2-4
d_call: TRBD1
v_call: TRBV10-2
cdr3_length: 13
cdr3_aa: CASSTGDRNIQYF
cdr3_nt: TGCGCCAGCAGCACAGGGGATCGGAACATTCAGTACTTC

clone_size: -
j_call: TRBJ1-4
d_call: TRBD1
v_call: TRBV15
cdr3_length: 16
cdr3_aa: CATSRLGGAPRTELFF
cdr3_nt: TGTGCCACCAGCAGATTAGGGGGCGCCCCCCGGACAGAACTGTTTTTT

clone_size: -
j_call: TRBJ1-2
d_call: -
v_call: TRBV3-1/TRBV3-2
cdr3_length: 12
cdr3_aa: CASSHPGDGYTF
cdr3_nt: TGTGCCAGCAGCCACCCCGGGGATGGCTACACCTTC

clone_size: -
j_call: TRBJ1-4
d_call: -
v_call: TRBV4-1
cdr3_length: 16
cdr3_aa: CASSQGEGATNEKLFF
cdr3_nt: TGCGCCAGCAGCCAAGGTGAGGGTGCAACTAATGAAAAACTGTTTTTT

clone_size: -
j_call: TRBJ1-6
d_call: -
v_call: TRBV15
cdr3_length: 17
cdr3_aa: CATSRGVIGTYNSPLHF
cdr3_nt: TGTGCCACCAGCAGAGGGGTGATCGGGACCTATAATTCACCCCTCCACTTT

clone_size: -
j_call: TRBJ1-5
d_call: TRBD1
v_call: TRBV19
cdr3_length: 15
cdr3_aa: CASSLTGDLYQPQHF
cdr3_nt: TGTGCCAGTAGTTTGACAGGGGACCTATATCAGCCCCAGCATTTT

clone_size: -
j_call: TRBJ1-1
d_call: TRBD1
v_call: TRBV10-1
cdr3_length: 15
cdr3_aa: CASSEVPRGPTEAFF
cdr3_nt: TGCGCCAGCAGTGAGGTCCCCAGGGGGCCCACTGAAGCTTTCTTT

clone_size: -
j_call: TRBJ1-6
d_call: TRBD1
v_call: TRBV7-9
cdr3_length: 14
cdr3_aa: CASSPGTDNSPLHF
cdr3_nt: TGTGCCAGCAGCCCCGGGACAGACAATTCACCCCTCCACTTT

clone_size: -
j_call: TRBJ2-7
d_call: TRBD1
v_call: TRBV19
cdr3_length: 15
cdr3_aa: CASSPPGQGGYEQYF
cdr3_nt: TGTGCCAGTAGTCCGCCGGGACAGGGTGGCTACGAGCAGTACTTC

clone_size: -
j_call: TRBJ2-3
d_call: TRBD2
v_call: TRBV5-1
cdr3_length: 16
cdr3_aa: CASSTMAGGPKDTQYF
cdr3_nt: TGCGCCAGCTCTACAATGGCGGGGGGGCCTAAAGATACGCAGTATTTT

clone_size: -
j_call: TRBJ1-5
d_call: -
v_call: TRBV9
cdr3_length: 13
cdr3_aa: CASSAGQYQPQHF
cdr3_nt: TGTGCCAGCAGCGCCGGACAGTATCAGCCCCAGCATTTT

clone_size: -
j_call: TRBJ1-5
d_call: -
v_call: TRBV6-5
cdr3_length: 13
cdr3_aa: CASRPDKSQPQHF
cdr3_nt: TGTGCCAGCAGACCCGACAAGAGTCAGCCCCAGCATTTT

clone_size: -
j_call: TRBJ2-3
d_call: -
v_call: TRBV7-3
cdr3_length: 15
cdr3_aa: CASSWQGASTDTQYF
cdr3_nt: TGTGCCAGCAGCTGGCAGGGCGCTAGCACAGATACGCAGTATTTT